This record looks at one T cell receptor beta chain sequence and its context. The antigen remains unidentified. This sample was included in a study of T cell responses to AZD1222 COVID-19 vaccine. Study conclusions and caveats: White British donors predominated, females outnumbered males, and clonal diversity was possibly underestimated.

Libraries were prepared by immunoSEQ multiplex PCR; TCRdb keeps only in-frame clonotypes and omits some of them. The sample carries 150,000 to 200,000 clones, roughly 92% recorded once. This TCR was sampled from an adult in good health. This specimen consisted of peripheral blood, obtained on day 0 of AZD1222 vaccination.

Here the CDR3 DNA reads TGTGCCAGCAGTTACGGACTAGCGGGAGGGTCCTACGAGCAGTACTTC. Translated, it gives CASSYGLAGGSYEQYF. V is TRBV6-2 or TRBV6-3 and J is TRBJ2-7, with TRBD2 matching 15 bases. Germline loops: CDR1 MNHEY, CDR2 SVGEGT. The V segment lost 2 bases and the J segment 1 base; nucleotides outside the gene matches: 0. The CDR3 has 16 residues.